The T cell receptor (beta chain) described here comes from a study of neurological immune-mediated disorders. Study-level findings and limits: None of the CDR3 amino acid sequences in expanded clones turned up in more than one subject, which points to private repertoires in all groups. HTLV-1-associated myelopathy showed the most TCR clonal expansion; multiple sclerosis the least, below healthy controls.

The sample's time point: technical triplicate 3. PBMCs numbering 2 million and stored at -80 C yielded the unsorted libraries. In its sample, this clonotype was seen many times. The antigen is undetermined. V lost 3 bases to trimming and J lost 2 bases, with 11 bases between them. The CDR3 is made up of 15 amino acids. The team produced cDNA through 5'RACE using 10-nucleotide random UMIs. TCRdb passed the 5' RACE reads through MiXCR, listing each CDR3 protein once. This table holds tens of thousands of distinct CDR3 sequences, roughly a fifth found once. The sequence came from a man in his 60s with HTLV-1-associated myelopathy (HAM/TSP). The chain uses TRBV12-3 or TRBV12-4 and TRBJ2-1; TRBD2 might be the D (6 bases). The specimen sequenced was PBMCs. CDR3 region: CASSFGEVAYNEQFF. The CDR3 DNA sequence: TGTGCCAGCAGTTTTGGGGAGGTTGCCTACAATGAGCAGTTCTTC.